These 6 T cell receptor beta chains were sequenced from one sample in a study of CD8 T cells in Susac syndrome. Reverse transcription of roughly 0.45 to 1 ug RNA used random hexamers. TCRdb fed the immunoSEQ multiplex PCR reads into MiXCR, producing one record per CDR3 protein. The sample holds about 290,000 distinct CDR3 sequences, 65% to 90% seen once. The specimen was CD8+ T cells from PBMCs. The receptor source for this set is a human donor with multiple sclerosis.

V and J are TRBV7-9 and TRBJ2-7; D is tentatively TRBD1 or TRBD2 (5 bases each). The germline V gene encodes CDR1 SEHNR and CDR2 FQNEAQ (reference sequence). The CDR3 sequence is 16 residues long. Trimming removed 3 bases at V and 6 bases at J, with 21 bases between. CDR3 coding DNA: TGTGCCAGCAGCTTCGCTGGCGAGGGGCCTACTAGCGAGCAGTACTTC. Its protein is CASSFAGEGPTSEQYF.

This chain links TRBV30 with TRBJ2-1; D gene uncertain. The CDR3 has 12 residues. The V gene lost 5 bases and the J gene lost 6 bases, with 11 bases spanning the gap. The germline V gene encodes CDR1 GTSNPN and CDR2 SVGIG (reference sequence). The CDR3 protein is CAWYSQSNEQFF. Written as DNA, the CDR3 is TGTGCCTGGTACAGCCAGTCCAATGAGCAGTTCTTC.

The rearrangement uses TRBV30 and TRBJ1-1, with D possibly TRBD1 on 6 matching bases. The germline gives CDR1 GTSNPN, CDR2 SVGIG (reference sequence). The CDR3 has 12 residues. Trimming removed 5 bases from V and 1 base from J, with 8 bases in between. The CDR3 reads CAWGQTNTEAFF. CDR3 DNA: TGTGCCTGGGGACAGACGAACACTGAAGCTTTCTTT. Variable domain in full (rest from reference TRBV30 and TRBJ1-1): SQTIHQWPATLVQPVGSPLSLECTVEGTSNPNLYWYRQAAGRGLQLLFYSVGIGQISSEVPQNLSASRPQDRQFILSSKKLLLSDSGFYLCAWGQTNTEAFFGQGTRLTVV.

The chain links TRBV7-9 to TRBJ2-1; a possible D gene is TRBD2 (5 bases). Trimming cost V 2 bases and J 9 bases, with 11 bases left between them. This CDR3 is built from 13 residues. Germline CDR1 is SEHNR and CDR2 is FQNEAQ (reference sequence). CDR3 protein: CASSLLLAGEQFF. DNA for the CDR3: TGTGCCAGCAGCTTATTGCTAGCTGGTGAGCAGTTCTTC.

The chain recombines TRBV6-2 or TRBV6-3 with TRBJ2-2; 12 bases align to TRBD2. Germline V CDR1 and CDR2: MNHEY, SVGEGT. Trimming removed 6 bases from V and 0 bases from J; junction bases left unmatched: 8. CDR3 length: 18 amino acids. In DNA form, the CDR3 reads TGTGCCAGCAGCAAAAGACTAGCGGGAGAATCGAACACCGGGGAGCTGTTTTTT. Protein: CASSKRLAGESNTGELFF.

This clonotype was counted between two and nine times. The chain carries TRBV20-1 and TRBJ2-7; TRBD2 aligns across 8 bases. Germline values: CDR1 DFQATT, CDR2 SNEGSKA (reference sequence). J lost 4 bases, V lost 1 base, and 6 bases had no gene match. This CDR3 is 14 amino acids long. This chain's CDR3 is CSARGTSRNYEQYF. CDR3 nucleotide sequence: TGCAGTGCTAGAGGGACTAGCCGAAATTACGAGCAGTACTTC.